This TCR beta chain was identified during a study of cytomegalovirus exposure and HLA in healthy donors. The CDR3 totals 14 residues. CDR1 is GTSNPN, CDR2 SVGIG, per germline (reference sequence). With V trimmed by 4 bases and J by 6 bases, 7 bases remained unmatched. The study ran its PCR with 60 Vbeta and 13 Jbeta primers. Clones were sequenced by immunoSEQ multiplex PCR, and TCRdb holds only the in-frame ones, with some missing. The data show about 200,000 clones, 82% seen once. Sequencing was carried out using PBMCs. The V and J genes are TRBV30 and TRBJ1-5, with 9 positions matching TRBD1. The clonotype comes from a middle-aged woman in good health and CMV-seronegative. CDR3 sequence: CAWNVGQGSQPQHF. CDR3 nucleotide sequence: TGTGCCTGGAACGTGGGACAGGGCTCTCAGCCCCAGCATTTT.